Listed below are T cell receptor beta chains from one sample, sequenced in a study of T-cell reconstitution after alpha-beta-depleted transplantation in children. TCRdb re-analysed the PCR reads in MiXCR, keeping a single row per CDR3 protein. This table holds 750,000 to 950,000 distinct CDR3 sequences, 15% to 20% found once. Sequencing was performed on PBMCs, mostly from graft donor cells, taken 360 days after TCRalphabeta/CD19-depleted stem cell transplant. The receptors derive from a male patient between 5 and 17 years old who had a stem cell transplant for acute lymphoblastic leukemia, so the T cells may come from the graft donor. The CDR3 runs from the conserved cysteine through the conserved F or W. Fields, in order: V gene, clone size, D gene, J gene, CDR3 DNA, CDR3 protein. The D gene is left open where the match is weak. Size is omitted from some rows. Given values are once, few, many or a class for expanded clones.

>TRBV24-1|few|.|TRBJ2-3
TGTGCCACCAGTGATCCGGTGCGCGGGGCGTCCACAGATACGCAGTATTTT
CATSDPVRGASTDTQYF
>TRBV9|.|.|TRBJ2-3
TGTGCCAGCAGCGTACAGGGTAGGGATACGCAGTATTTT
CASSVQGRDTQYF
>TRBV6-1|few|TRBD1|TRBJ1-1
TGTGCCAGCAGTAAACCCCAACAGGGGATGAACACTGAAGCTTTCTTT
CASSKPQQGMNTEAFF
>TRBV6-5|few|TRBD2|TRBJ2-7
TGTGCCAGCAGTTACCCGGCCGGGGGGTCCTACGAGCAGTACTTC
CASSYPAGGSYEQYF
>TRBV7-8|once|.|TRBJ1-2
TGTGCCAGCAGCCCCCCGAGTCAGGGGCTTGGCTACACCTTC
CASSPPSQGLGYTF
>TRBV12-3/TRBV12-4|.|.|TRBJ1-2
TGTGCCAGCAGTTTTCCACGACATGGCAACTATGGCTACACCTTC
CASSFPRHGNYGYTF
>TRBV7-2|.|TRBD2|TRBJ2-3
TGTGCCAGCAGCTGGACTAGCGAGACAGATACGCTGTATTTT
CASSWTSETDTLYF
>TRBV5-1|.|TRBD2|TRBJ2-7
TGCGCCAGCAGCACGATCACTAGCGGGAGGTCTTACGAGCAGTACTTC
CASSTITSGRSYEQYF
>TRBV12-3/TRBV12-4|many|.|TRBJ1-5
TGTGCCAGCAGTTCCGGGGCCCTGATGAACCAGCCCCAGCATTTT
CASSSGALMNQPQHF
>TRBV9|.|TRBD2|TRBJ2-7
TGTGCCAGCAGCGCGGGCTCTAGCGGCCCCTTCTACGAGCAGTACTTC
CASSAGSSGPFYEQYF
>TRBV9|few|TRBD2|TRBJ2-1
TGTGCCAGCAGCTGGACTAGGGCTGACAATGAGCAGTTCTTC
CASSWTRADNEQFF
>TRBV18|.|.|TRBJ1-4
TGTGCCAGCTCACGCGGGCTGTCGGTTGAAAAACTGTTTTTT
CASSRGLSVEKLFF
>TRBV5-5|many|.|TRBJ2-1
TGTGCCAGCAGCTTGGGGTTGGAGGAGCAGTTCTTC
CASSLGLEEQFF
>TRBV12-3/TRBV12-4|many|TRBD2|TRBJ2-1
TGTGCCAGCAGTTTACCCCTAATAGCGGGAGAGGATGAGCAGTTCTTC
CASSLPLIAGEDEQFF
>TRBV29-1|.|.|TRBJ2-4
TGCAGCGGCCTGGTGGTAGGCAAAAACATTCAGTACTTC
CSGLVVGKNIQYF
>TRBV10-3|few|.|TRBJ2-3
TGTGCCACCCAGGGTGGGAGCTTACAAGATACGCAGTATTTT
CATQGGSLQDTQYF
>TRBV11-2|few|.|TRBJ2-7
TGTGCCAGCAGCTTAAATGGCAGGGCCACCTACGAGCAGTACTTC
CASSLNGRATYEQYF
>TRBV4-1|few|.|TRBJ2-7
TGCGCCAGCAGCCACCCCGTTAGGACTCCCTACGAGCAGTACTTC
CASSHPVRTPYEQYF
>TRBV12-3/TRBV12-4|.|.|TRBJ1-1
TGTGCCAGCAGACCTCGACAGGAAAACACTGAAGCTTTCTTT
CASRPRQENTEAFF
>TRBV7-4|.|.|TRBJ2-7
TGTGCCAGCAGCTTGCGCAGGGCGTCTGTCTACGAGCAGTACTTC
CASSLRRASVYEQYF